A selection of T cell receptor beta chains follows, all from one sample in a study of blood T cell repertoires in COVID-19. Produced via immunoSEQ multiplex PCR; TCRdb's table is partial and in-frame only. The table lists roughly 320,000 clones, about nine tenths of them singletons, with around 5.8% in the top ten. Material: peripheral blood. The receptor source for this set is a woman in her forties or fifties with COVID-19, enrolled during active disease. Both conserved end residues are part of each CDR3. A D gene is named only where the DNA matches it firmly. Size values are once, few and many counts, or a class for expanded clones, and some rows have none.

J gene | clone size | D gene | V gene | CDR3 protein | CDR3 DNA
TRBJ1-1 | - | - | TRBV30 | CAWSVLTEAFF | TGTGCCTGGAGTGTACTCACTGAAGCTTTCTTT
TRBJ2-1 | once | - | TRBV9 | CASSPWLVSYNEQFF | TGTGCCAGCAGCCCGTGGCTAGTTAGCTACAATGAGCAGTTCTTC
TRBJ2-1 | - | - | TRBV3-1/TRBV3-2 | CASSQDLRRNEQFF | TGTGCCAGCAGCCAAGATTTGCGGCGCAATGAGCAGTTCTTC
TRBJ2-1 | - | - | TRBV5-4 | CASSWEAASDYNEQFF | TGTGCCAGCAGTTGGGAAGCGGCTTCTGACTACAATGAGCAGTTCTTC
TRBJ1-5 | once | TRBD1 | TRBV27 | CASSPGTGGNQPQHF | TGTGCCAGCAGTCCCGGGACAGGGGGCAATCAGCCCCAGCATTTT
TRBJ2-7 | - | TRBD2 | TRBV7-9 | CASSPGTRRGVGYEQYF | TGTGCCAGCAGCCCCGGGACTAGAAGGGGGGTTGGCTACGAGCAGTACTTC
TRBJ1-2 | - | - | TRBV9 | CASSVDRAYGYTF | TGTGCCAGCAGCGTAGACAGGGCTTATGGCTACACCTTC
TRBJ2-7 | - | - | TRBV29-1 | CSVRGQGSSYEQYF | TGCAGCGTCCGGGGTCAGGGGAGCTCCTACGAGCAGTACTTC
TRBJ2-4 | - | - | TRBV19 | CASSIQVLAKNIQYF | TGTGCCAGTAGTATACAGGTCTTAGCCAAAAACATTCAGTACTTC
TRBJ2-5 | - | TRBD2 | TRBV29-1 | CSVELLSGSVETQYF | TGCAGCGTTGAATTGCTTAGCGGGAGTGTGGAGACCCAGTACTTC
TRBJ1-3 | - | TRBD1 | TRBV4-1 | CASSRQGSSGNIIYF | TGCGCCAGCAGCCGACAGGGGTCGTCTGGAAACATCATATATTTT
TRBJ1-2 | - | - | TRBV13 | CASSLAAGNYGYTF | TGTGCCAGCAGCTTAGCGGCAGGGAACTATGGCTACACCTTC
TRBJ2-1 | - | - | TRBV5-1 | CASTPGGPSGDEQFF | TGCGCCAGCACCCCTGGAGGCCCCTCAGGGGATGAGCAGTTCTTC
TRBJ2-4 | - | - | TRBV9 | CASSVSVGLLNIQYF | TGTGCCAGCAGCGTAAGTGTTGGACTACTAAACATTCAGTACTTC
TRBJ1-5 | - | - | TRBV4-1 | CASSQVAGSNQPQHF | TGCGCCAGCAGCCAAGTTGCAGGGAGCAATCAGCCCCAGCATTTT
TRBJ2-7 | - | TRBD1 | TRBV19 | CASSTIGGQGAYEQYF | TGTGCCAGTAGTACCATCGGGGGACAGGGGGCCTACGAGCAGTACTTC
TRBJ1-5 | - | - | TRBV5-1 | CASSLAGSQGGNQPQHF | TGCGCCAGCAGCTTGGCGGGCTCTCAAGGCGGGAATCAGCCCCAGCATTTT
TRBJ2-3 | - | - | TRBV7-2 | CASSSGAIQTDTQYF | TGTGCCAGCAGCTCTGGGGCTATCCAAACAGATACGCAGTATTTT
TRBJ2-7 | - | TRBD2 | TRBV7-9 | CASSPTAAGVHEQYF | TGTGCCAGCAGCCCCACGGCAGCGGGAGTTCACGAGCAGTACTTC
TRBJ2-1 | - | TRBD2 | TRBV19 | CASSIHAGGEDEQFF | TGTGCCAGTAGTATACACGCGGGGGGGGAGGATGAGCAGTTCTTC
TRBJ2-4 | - | - | TRBV27 | CASSSIRGGNIQCF | TGTGCCAGCAGTTCAATAAGGGGGGGAAACATTCAGTGCTTC
TRBJ1-2 | - | TRBD1 | TRBV3-1/TRBV3-2 | CASSQDLQGANYGYTF | TGTGCCAGCAGCCAAGATCTCCAGGGGGCGAACTATGGCTACACCTTC
TRBJ2-2 | - | - | TRBV6-4 | CASSPHLGRPGELFF | TGTGCCAGCAGCCCCCACCTGGGGAGACCTGGGGAGCTGTTTTTT
TRBJ2-7 | - | - | TRBV5-6 | CASSLIRPEEQYF | TGTGCCAGCAGCTTGATCCGCCCTGAGGAGCAGTACTTC